This T cell receptor beta chain was documented in a study of Graves' ophthalmopathy and Graves' hyperthyroidism. In the study overall: Blood was drawn at initial diagnosis, before any treatment. Study-level points and caveats: Blood samples also showed most expanded thyroid clonotypes exceeding 0.001 frequency.

Presentation of ophthalmopathy in the donors involved moderate-to-severe activity, CAS ≥3, NOSPECS ≥4 and a duration under 3 months. Excluded were patients with other autoimmune diseases, uncontrolled infections, pregnancy or lactation. To note about this clonotype: Its antigen is unknown. Since a much larger clone is just one base distant, this may be a read error.

RNA transcripts were the source from which TCR beta CDR3 regions were amplified. HTBI-primed first-round RT-PCR preceded second-round multiplex PCR. Using its own MiXCR run on the multiplex PCR reads, TCRdb lists one record per CDR3 protein. The sample consists of hundreds of thousands of distinct CDR3 sequences, just over 40% of them appearing once. Germline V gene sequence: CDR1 SGDLS, CDR2 YYNGEE. The CDR3 is 14 amino acids. The clonotype comes from an adult man with Graves' ophthalmopathy. The V gene is TRBV9, the J gene TRBJ2-7; D may match TRBD1 or TRBD2 (7 bases each). The sequencing input was peripheral blood. This CDR3 is CASSGGRGGYERYF. DNA for the CDR3: TGTGCCAGCTCCGGAGGCAGGGGGGGCTACGAGCGGTACTTC. The whole variable domain, remainder taken from reference TRBV9 and TRBJ2-7, is DSGVTQTPKHLITATGQRVTLRCSPRSGDLSVYWYQQSLDQGLQFLIQYYNGEERAKGNILERFSAQQFPDLHSELNLSSLELGDSALYFCASSGGRGGYERYFGPGTRLTVT.